This T cell receptor (beta chain) was sequenced in a study of regulatory T cells in long-lasting Graves disease. This clonotype was seen at least ten times. The antigen remains unidentified. The CDR3 totals 15 residues. Germline-derived CDR1 and CDR2 are MDHEN and SYDVKM. V lost 5 bases, J lost 1 base, and 4 bases stayed unmatched. Whole-study results and caveats: Patients with persistent Graves' had lower TCR diversity than newly diagnosed patients. Favored gene segments in persistent disease were TRBV28, TRBJ1-2 and TRBJ2-5.

iRepertoire HTBI primers and Arm-PCR of CDR3 regions built TCR beta libraries. TCRdb fed the multiplex PCR reads into MiXCR, producing one record per CDR3 protein. The data contain about 220,000 distinct CDR3 sequences, about a sixth of them seen just once; the ten biggest clones take up approximately 20%. Time point defined: newly diagnosed GD, antithyroid drugs for less than 3 months. The TCR library was prepared using RNA isolated from PBMCs. Graves' disease diagnosis followed American Thyroid Association guidelines. The sequence was obtained from a female donor with Graves disease. Specimen: peripheral blood mononuclear cells (PBMCs), collected at new diagnosis, from a patient treated with antithyroid drugs. This chain connects TRBV28 to TRBJ2-4, with 8 bases aligning to TRBD1. As DNA, the CDR3 is TGTGCCAGCAGTGGGACAGGAATTGCCAAAAACATTCAGTACTTC. Protein product: CASSGTGIAKNIQYF.